This TCR beta chain derives from a study of blood T cell repertoires in COVID-19 (dated by TCRdb to the early 2020s). Context from the whole study: Collaborator samples came from the United States, Italy and Spain and covered acute and convalescent phases of COVID-19. Samples came from the ongoing ImmuneRACE study (first 160 participants) plus 1,254 subjects from 6 global collaborators. Deeply sampled blood TCRbeta repertoires from subjects exposed to, actively infected with, or recovered from COVID-19 were included in the dataset. The material from the prospective study consisted of cDNA or gDNA derived from T cells, B-cell-depleted T cells, or PBMCs. The repertoires were released in a freely available public database meant as a resource for research on the immune response to SARS-CoV-2. Nearly every sample came with metadata listing a de-identified subject ID, COVID-19 status, age in years and sex. Where available, HLA class I and class II types were obtained from metadata supplied by the sample provider rather than from assay-based typing. What the study reported, not specific to this receptor: How much clinical and demographic metadata was included differed by source and by participant, and the metadata was provided uncurated.

With respect to this clone: Its recognized antigen is unknown. Per-base qualities were not stored, and no clone one base away is much larger.

Each collaborating institution followed its own protocols to collect whole blood in K2EDTA tubes. For TCRbeta analysis, collaborator samples were shipped as frozen whole blood, as isolated PBMCs, or as DNA extracted from either sample type. TCRbeta CDR3 regions were amplified from genomic DNA by means of the immunoSEQ Assay, a bias-controlled multiplex PCR. Per the original workflow: The number of nucleated cells in each sample was estimated by amplification of reference gene primers within the assay. Sequence reads were collapsed and filtered to measure the absolute abundance of every unique TCRbeta CDR3 rearrangement. For each sample, productive Simpson clonality was calculated as the square root of Simpson's diversity index across productive rearrangements. Entries here come from immuneACCESS through TCRdb and include only in-frame sequences with V and J called. Some clones fail to appear in such tables; in the studies checked, an unresolved V gene covers under half of the shortfall, and the cause of the remainder is unknown. The V and J calls and clone size were taken over from that table, and D and trimming were inferred from the DNA. Here the sample has 100,000 to 120,000 clones; 87% occur a single time. Together, the top ten hold around 4.9% of the sample.

The origin of this receptor is a human donor in a cohort sampled during active COVID-19. Specimen: peripheral blood.

The DNA sequence follows: TGTGCCAGCAGCCAACTAGCGGGCCACAATGAGCAGTTCTTC. It translates as CASSQLAGHNEQFF. The chain couples TRBV3-1 (or the pseudogene TRBV3-2) to TRBJ2-1, and 8 junction bases match TRBD2. The CDR3 has 14 amino acids, counting the end cysteine and phenylalanine. Only the CDR3 region is kept as DNA, spanning 42 bases read in frame from base 1. Looking up the germline V gene (reference sequence) yields CDR1 LGHDT and CDR2 YNNKEL. Compared with germline, V lacks 2 bases and J lacks 5 bases; bases without a gene match: 2.